This T cell receptor (beta chain) was profiled in a study of cytomegalovirus exposure and HLA in healthy donors. PCR involved 60 Vbeta and 13 Jbeta primers. TCRdb's copy holds only in-frame clones and misses some; the assay was immunoSEQ multiplex PCR. Here the sample spans 45,000 to 65,000 clones, roughly 80% being singletons. CDR3 length: 13 residues. Looked up from germline, CDR1 is LNHDA and CDR2 is SQIVND (reference sequence). The germline V and J ends were trimmed by 5 bases and 1 base, with 6 bases remaining between them. Worth noting for this clone: Its antigen is not known.

General study results and limits: Cytomegalovirus-associated status was assigned to approximately 160 TCR beta chains.

Sequencing was done on a sample of PBMCs. The sequence was obtained from a man between 25 and 39 years old in good health and CMV-seronegative. V usage is TRBV19 and J usage is TRBJ1-5; D call uncertain. In DNA, the CDR3 is TGTGCCAGTAGTTATGAGAGCAATCAGCCCCAGCATTTT. It encodes CASSYESNQPQHF. Supplemented by reference TRBV19 and TRBJ1-5, the full variable domain reads DGGITQSPKYLFRKEGQNVTLSCEQNLNHDAMYWYRQDPGQGLRLIYYSQIVNDFQKGDIAEGYSVSREKKESFPLTVTSAQKNPTAFYLCASSYESNQPQHFGDGTRLSIL.